These 30 T cell receptor beta chains came from one sample sequenced in a study of cytomegalovirus exposure and HLA in healthy donors. The PCR made use of 60 Vbeta and 13 Jbeta primers. Measured with immunoSEQ multiplex PCR; TCRdb has only the in-frame clones, and not every one. The table shows fewer than 40,000 clones, with about two thirds occurring only once. The specimen was PBMCs. The receptors shown here come from a man aged 40-55 years in good health and CMV-seropositive.

The chain has TRBV28 and TRBJ2-3; 8 positions match TRBD1. This CDR3 has 13 residues. The germline CDR1 and CDR2 sequences are MDHEN and SYDVKM. The V gene end was trimmed by 7 bases and the J gene end by 5 bases; junction bases not matched to a gene: 5. CDR3 residues: CASNRGYGDTQYF. The CDR3 DNA is TGTGCCAGCAACAGGGGGTACGGAGATACGCAGTATTTT. Variable domain in full (rest from reference TRBV28 and TRBJ2-3): DVKVTQSSRYLVKRTGEKVFLECVQDMDHENMFWYRQDPGLGLRLIYFSYDVKMKEKGDIPEGYSVSREKKERFSLILESASTNQTSMYLCASNRGYGDTQYFGPGTRLTVL.

V is TRBV27 and J is TRBJ2-4; TRBD1 aligns across 8 bases. Germline loops: CDR1 MNHEY, CDR2 SMNVEV (reference sequence). Unmatched junction bases numbered 10, after V lost 6 bases and J lost 0 bases. This CDR3 comprises 17 residues. The CDR3 loop is CASRLTGGGTAKNIQYF. The DNA of the CDR3 is TGTGCCAGCAGACTCACAGGGGGAGGAACAGCCAAAAACATTCAGTACTTC.

The chain combines TRBV19 with TRBJ1-5; TRBD1 agrees at 9 bases. The V segment lost 4 bases and the J segment 0 bases; nucleotides outside the gene matches: 7. CDR3 size: 17 residues. Per germline, CDR1 LNHDA and CDR2 SQIVND (reference sequence). The CDR3 sequence is CASSSGTGIVSNQPQHF. CDR3 sequence (DNA): TGTGCCAGTAGTAGCGGGACAGGGATTGTTAGCAATCAGCCCCAGCATTTT.

V gene TRBV11-2 combines with J gene TRBJ2-3, with a weak D call TRBD1 (5 bases). The CDR3 contains 15 residues. Per the germline V gene, CDR1 is SGHAT and CDR2 is FQNNGV. The V end was cut by 1 base, the J end by 7 bases, with 15 bases between. This CDR3 is CASSLGQQSPNTQYF. CDR3 DNA sequence: TGTGCCAGCAGCTTAGGACAGCAGTCCCCAAATACGCAGTATTTT.

The chain has TRBV18 and TRBJ2-1; possible D gene TRBD2, 6 bases. Germline V lookup: CDR1 KGHSH, CDR2 LQKENI. The CDR3 covers 14 residues. Trimming stripped 2 bases from V and 2 bases from J, with 7 bases between. CDR3 coding DNA: TGTGCCAGCTCACCATCGGGGGCCTACAATGAGCAGTTCTTC. Translation gives CASSPSGAYNEQFF.

This rearrangement joins TRBV4-2 to TRBJ2-3; the match to TRBD1 covers 10 bases. Germline V gene lookup returns CDR1 LGHNA and CDR2 YNFKEQ. The CDR3 totals 15 residues. The J segment lost 4 bases and the V segment lost 4 bases, leaving 5 bases of the junction unmatched. DNA of the CDR3: TGTGCCAGCAGCCCTCCGGGACAGGGGTCAGATACGCAGTATTTT. It encodes CASSPPGQGSDTQYF.

J is TRBJ2-2 and V is TRBV5-4; 11 bases fit TRBD2. V was pared by 10 bases and J by 2 bases, with 10 bases of the junction left unmatched. CDR1 and CDR2 from the germline V gene are SGHNT and YYREEE (reference sequence). The CDR3 has 16 residues. DNA of the CDR3: TGTGCCGGTAGCGGGGGGGCCCGTAGAAACACCGGGGAGCTGTTTTTT. Protein product: CAGSGGARRNTGELFF.

This clone was seen a few times. The rearrangement joins TRBV2 to TRBJ1-3; 9 nucleotides agree with TRBD1. From germline, CDR1 is SNHLY and CDR2 FYNNEI. The CDR3 sequence is 15 residues long. The J segment lost 4 bases and the V segment lost 4 bases, leaving 5 bases of the junction unmatched. CDR3 in DNA: TGTGCCAGCAGTGGAGGGACAGGGAACGGAAACACCATATATTTT. Translating it yields CASSGGTGNGNTIYF.

The rearrangement links TRBV7-9 to TRBJ1-2; 7 nucleotides agree with TRBD1. CDR1 SEHNR and CDR2 FQNEAQ come from the germline V gene (reference sequence). V dropped 7 bases and J dropped 6; count of bases not matched to a gene: 14. The CDR3 contains 15 residues. CDR3 amino acids: CASTRGAGGLDGYTF. The CDR3, as DNA: TGTGCCAGCACTCGCGGAGCAGGGGGATTGGATGGCTACACCTTC.

The chain couples TRBV7-2 to TRBJ2-2, with TRBD2 matching 7 bases. This CDR3 has 15 amino acids. Germline trimming cut 5 bases from V and 4 bases from J; bases unmatched to any gene: 7. Germline V gene lookup returns CDR1 SGHTA and CDR2 FQGNSA. DNA for the CDR3: TGTGCCAGCAGCAAGACTAGCAAGGGCACCGGGGAGCTGTTTTTT. Its translation: CASSKTSKGTGELFF. The whole variable domain, filled in from reference TRBV7-2 and TRBJ2-2, reads GAGVSQSPSNKVTEKGKDVELRCDPISGHTALYWYRQSLGQGLEFLIYFQGNSAPDKSGLPSDRFSAERTGGSVSTLTIQRTQQEDSAVYLCASSKTSKGTGELFFGEGSRLTVL.

The chain carries TRBV19 and TRBJ1-5, with 7 bases aligning to TRBD1. The CDR3 extends over 18 amino acids. Trimming at V came to 7 bases and at J to 0 bases, leaving 15 bases not matched to a gene. Germline V gene lookup returns CDR1 LNHDA and CDR2 SQIVND (reference sequence). In DNA form, the CDR3 reads TGTGCCAGTACAGGGTTTGGGGGACAGTCTAATAGCAATCAGCCCCAGCATTTT. Translated, it gives CASTGFGGQSNSNQPQHF.

The chain links TRBV10-3 to TRBJ2-5; 7 bases line up with TRBD1. The germline CDR1 and CDR2 sequences are ENHRY and SYGVKD. The V gene end was trimmed by 6 bases and the J gene end by 5 bases; junction bases not matched to a gene: 3. The CDR3 sequence is 12 residues long. The CDR3 nucleotides are TGTGCCATCAGCAGGGGGTGGGAGACCCAGTACTTC. Amino acid sequence: CAISRGWETQYF.

This clone was counted once. This rearrangement joins TRBV9 to TRBJ1-6; tentatively, D is TRBD1 (6 bases). CDR1 is SGDLS, CDR2 YYNGEE, per germline. V was shortened by 3 bases and J by 9 bases, with 16 bases between the two germline ends. The CDR3 is made up of 15 amino acids. The CDR3 spells CASSEGGGFTSPLHF. The DNA of the CDR3 is TGTGCCAGCAGCGAGGGGGGGGGATTTACTTCACCCCTCCACTTT.

V and J are TRBV12-5 and TRBJ2-7; 9 positions agree with TRBD1. After removal of 5 bases from V and 5 bases from J, the junction contained 7 bases not matched to a gene. In germline, CDR1 is LGHNT, CDR2 FRNRAP. This CDR3 comprises 14 residues. CDR3 sequence (DNA): TGTGCTAGTGGTCCCGGGACAGGGAACGACGAGCAGTACTTC. Residues: CASGPGTGNDEQYF.

V gene TRBV10-3 combines with J gene TRBJ1-2; D not certain. Trimming stripped 10 bases from V and 4 bases from J, with 19 bases between. Germline V gene sequence: CDR1 ENHRY, CDR2 SYGVKD. The CDR3 runs to 14 residues. The DNA for the CDR3 is TGTGCCACTGCGAGTGGCCAAGCAGGCTATGGCTACACCTTC. Translated, it gives CATASGQAGYGYTF.

The chain has TRBV19 and TRBJ1-5, with 8 nucleotides matching TRBD1. This CDR3 is 17 amino acids long. V dropped 3 bases and J dropped 5; count of bases not matched to a gene: 12. Looked up from germline, CDR1 is LNHDA and CDR2 is SQIVND (reference sequence). Here the CDR3 reads CASSIRALYRGDQPQHF. The CDR3 nucleotides are TGTGCCAGTAGTATCCGGGCACTATACAGGGGGGATCAGCCCCAGCATTTT.

The chain carries TRBV2 and TRBJ1-5, with 8 bases aligning to TRBD1. In germline, CDR1 is SNHLY, CDR2 FYNNEI. The CDR3 runs 14 residues. The V gene end was trimmed by 6 bases and the J gene end by 6 bases; junction bases not matched to a gene: 7. The CDR3 coding sequence is TGTGCCAGCAGCGCCGGAACAGGGGGTCAGCCCCAGCATTTT. It translates to CASSAGTGGQPQHF. Variable domain in full (rest from reference TRBV2 and TRBJ1-5): EPEVTQTPSHQVTQMGQEVILRCVPISNHLYFYWYRQILGQKVEFLVSFYNNEISEKSEIFDDQFSVERPDGSNFTLKIRSTKLEDSAMYFCASSAGTGGQPQHFGDGTRLSIL.

This chain uses TRBV15 with TRBJ1-5, with D tentatively TRBD1 (5 bases). Trimming pared 6 bases from V and 2 bases from J, leaving 8 bases between. The CDR3 totals 13 residues. Germline assignment: CDR1 LNHNV and CDR2 YYDKDF (reference sequence). In DNA form, the CDR3 reads TGTGCCACCAGGGGGCTTCGCAATCAGCCCCAGCATTTT. It yields the protein CATRGLRNQPQHF.

The rearrangement joins TRBV6-6 to TRBJ2-5, with 7 bases lining up with TRBD1. Germline CDR1 MNHNY, CDR2 SVGAGI (reference sequence). There are 14 residues in the CDR3. V lost 6 bases and J lost 4; bases outside the gene matches: 8. Here the CDR3 reads CASRLQGRGETQYF. The CDR3 nucleotides read TGTGCCAGCAGGCTACAGGGGAGAGGAGAGACCCAGTACTTC.

This rearrangement joins TRBV10-3 to TRBJ1-1; 8 positions match TRBD1. Germline V gene data show CDR1 as ENHRY and CDR2 as SYGVKD. The length of the CDR3 is 13 residues. The V gene end was trimmed by 10 bases and the J gene end by 5 bases; junction bases not matched to a gene: 9. Here the CDR3 DNA reads TGTGCCACCACGACAGGGGAAGAAACTGAAGCTTTCTTT. It codes for CATTTGEETEAFF.

This clone was picked up a small number of times. The chain is built from TRBV6-5 and TRBJ1-1, with no clear D. CDR3 length: 15 amino acids. Germline lookup yields CDR1 MNHEY and CDR2 SVGAGI. Trimming left V 4 bases short and J 6 bases short, with 18 bases between. The CDR3 reads CASSLRSPRDAEAFF. The CDR3 DNA sequence: TGTGCCAGCAGTTTGCGATCGCCGCGGGATGCTGAAGCTTTCTTT.

This clone was seen a handful of times. The chain links TRBV9 to TRBJ2-3, with D possibly matching TRBD1 (6 bases). V was clipped by 2 bases and J by 2 bases, with 9 bases between them. This CDR3 spans 14 amino acids. Looked up from germline, CDR1 is SGDLS and CDR2 is YYNGEE. The CDR3 DNA reads TGTGCCAGCAGCGTCGACAGGCCCACAGATACGCAGTATTTT. Residues: CASSVDRPTDTQYF.

The chain couples TRBV7-2 to TRBJ2-1, with D uncertain. Germline-derived CDR1 and CDR2 are SGHTA and FQGNSA. Trimming cost V 0 bases and J 9 bases, with 9 bases left between them. The CDR3 totals 13 residues. CDR3 nucleotide sequence: TGTGCCAGCAGCTTAGCCCCCGTCGGTGAGCAGTTCTTC. Protein sequence: CASSLAPVGEQFF.

Only a few counts were recorded for this clone. The chain uses TRBV6-6 and TRBJ1-1, with D tentatively TRBD1 (6 bases). V lost 5 bases and J lost 2, with 15 bases in between. Germline loops: CDR1 MNHNY, CDR2 SVGAGI (reference sequence). This CDR3 contains 15 residues. CDR3 sequence (DNA): TGTGCCAGCAGTCCTGACAGGCAAACAAACACTGAAGCTTTCTTT. It encodes CASSPDRQTNTEAFF.

The rearrangement uses TRBV30 and TRBJ1-1, with D possibly being TRBD1 (6 bases). Per the germline V gene, CDR1 is GTSNPN and CDR2 is SVGIG (reference sequence). The V and J ends lost 3 bases and 6 bases respectively, with 14 bases between them. The CDR3 runs to 13 residues. The CDR3 spells CAWRGARVPEAFF. The DNA of the CDR3 is TGTGCCTGGAGGGGGGCGCGGGTTCCTGAAGCTTTCTTT.

The V gene is TRBV15, the J gene TRBJ1-4, with a weak D call TRBD1 (5 bases). The CDR3 spans 15 residues. Trimming removed 0 bases at V and 3 bases at J, with 8 bases between. Germline V gives CDR1 LNHNV, CDR2 YYDKDF (reference sequence). Here the CDR3 reads CATSRDRAANEKLFF. The CDR3 region has the DNA TGTGCCACCAGCAGAGACAGGGCAGCTAATGAAAAACTGTTTTTT.

This rearrangement joins TRBV10-3 to TRBJ2-1; tentative D call: TRBD2 (5 bases). Germline V gene sequence: CDR1 ENHRY, CDR2 SYGVKD. CDR3 length equals 13 residues. Trimming pared 2 bases from V and 10 bases from J, leaving 12 bases between. The CDR3 DNA reads TGTGCCATCAGTGAGGTACTAGGTGAGGAGCAGTTCTTC. Translation gives CAISEVLGEEQFF.

J is TRBJ2-7 and V is TRBV19; TRBD1 matches at 9 bases. The CDR3 spans 16 residues. Germline CDR1 LNHDA, CDR2 SQIVND (reference sequence). Losses at the gene ends were 8 bases for V and 2 bases for J; bases not matched to a gene: 13. Here the CDR3 reads CASSQGATEKAYEQYF. The DNA of the CDR3 is TGTGCCAGTTCACAGGGGGCGACGGAAAAAGCCTACGAGCAGTACTTC.

This chain uses TRBV2 with TRBJ1-6, with TRBD1 matching 7 bases. The trim removed 0 bases at V and 4 bases at J, leaving 6 bases unmatched. The CDR3 runs to 17 residues. Germline V gene sequence: CDR1 SNHLY, CDR2 FYNNEI. The CDR3 DNA reads as TGTGCCAGCAGTGAAGCGCTTCCGGGACAGTATAATTCACCCCTCCACTTT. Its protein is CASSEALPGQYNSPLHF.

For the CDR3, the DNA is TGTGCCAGCAGCTTGACACGGGGGGTCCACAATGAGCAGTTCTTC. It is translated as CASSLTRGVHNEQFF. This chain joins TRBV7-2 and TRBJ2-1; 7 bases map to TRBD2. CDR1 and CDR2 from the germline V gene are SGHTA and FQGNSA. This CDR3 has 15 amino acids. With 3 bases clipped from V and 5 bases from J, the junction kept 7 bases outside the gene matches.